The 29 T cell receptor beta chains given below trace back to one sample, sequenced in a study of blood T cell repertoires in COVID-19 (TCRdb year 2020). Library generation was performed with the immunoSEQ multiplex PCR assay. TCRdb obtained this table from immuneACCESS and retained in-frame rearrangements with V and J assigned. These tables miss some clones; where compared with another copy, unresolved V genes account for less than half of the shortfall, and the remainder is unexplained. The sample contains about 50,000 clones, roughly 90% of them found a single time. The ten largest clones represent 9.7% of the sample. The sequencing input was peripheral blood. The receptors shown here come from a woman older than 75 with acute or convalescent COVID-19.

This chain joins TRBV24-1 and TRBJ1-2; 10 positions match TRBD1. Losses at the gene ends were 6 bases for V and 8 bases for J; bases not matched to a gene: 5. Germline CDR1 and CDR2: KGHDR and SFDVKD. This CDR3 region has 13 residues. CDR3 sequence reads: CATSSGDRGGYTF. CDR3 sequence (DNA): TGTGCCACCAGTTCGGGGGACAGGGGAGGCTACACCTTC.

The chain recombines TRBV6-1 with TRBJ1-5; D not certain. The length of the CDR3 is 18 residues. Germline-derived CDR1 and CDR2 are MNHNS and SASEGT. Trimming shortened V by 4 bases and J by 1 base, and 20 bases separated the two germline ends. The CDR3 DNA reads TGTGCCAGCAGTGGAAGTTGGATAACTAGGTCGAGCAATCAGCCCCAGCATTTT. It is translated as CASSGSWITRSSNQPQHF.

The chain carries TRBV18 and TRBJ2-7; TRBD2 matches 7 bases. Looked up from germline, CDR1 is KGHSH and CDR2 is LQKENI. V was clipped by 2 bases and J by 11 bases; unmatched bases: 9. The CDR3 contains 13 residues. CDR3 nucleotide sequence: TGTGCCAGCTCACCAGCGGGGGACGGCACAGAGTACTTC. Translated: CASSPAGDGTEYF.

V and J are TRBV25-1 and TRBJ2-5, with a tentative D call TRBD2 (5 bases). V was cut by 6 bases and J by 5 bases, with 13 bases left in between. Germline lookup yields CDR1 MGHDK and CDR2 SYGVNS. The CDR3 covers 13 residues. CDR3 amino acids: CASSPAASETQYF. CDR3 bases: TGTGCCAGCAGCCCAGCGGCGTCTGAGACCCAGTACTTC.

The chain uses TRBV9 and TRBJ2-2; D perhaps matches TRBD1 (6 bases). V was trimmed by 7 bases and J by 6 bases, leaving 16 bases between them. There are 14 residues in the CDR3. Per germline, CDR1 SGDLS and CDR2 YYNGEE. As DNA, the CDR3 is TGTGCCAGCGCAGGGGTAGCTTCGGCCGGGGAGCTGTTTTTT. Amino acids: CASAGVASAGELFF.

The rearrangement joins TRBV19 to TRBJ1-2; possibly TRBD1 for D (5 bases). The V and J ends lost 5 bases and 2 bases respectively, with 9 bases between them. CDR3 size: 13 residues. Germline CDR1 LNHDA, CDR2 SQIVND (reference sequence). In nucleotides, the CDR3 is TGTGCCAGTAGTCTGGACATAAACTATGGCTACACCTTC. It encodes CASSLDINYGYTF.

DNA of the CDR3: TGCAGCGTTGGAGCGAGTGCAGGGAACTATGGCTACACCTTC. Translation gives CSVGASAGNYGYTF. The rearrangement joins TRBV29-1 to TRBJ1-2; D may be TRBD1 (5 bases). V was clipped by 4 bases and J by 2 bases, with 14 bases between them. Germline-derived CDR1 and CDR2 are SQVTM and ANQGSEA. The length of the CDR3 is 14 residues.

The sample holds one count of this clone. For the CDR3, the DNA is TGTGCCAGCAGCGTAACGGGACTAGCGGGACACAATGAGCAGTTCTTC. Translating it yields CASSVTGLAGHNEQFF. The chain is built from TRBV9 and TRBJ2-1, with 13 bases that match TRBD2. Germline V CDR1 and CDR2: SGDLS, YYNGEE. The CDR3 contains 16 residues. Trimming took 1 base from V and 5 from J; bases not matched to a gene: 3.

This sequence joins TRBV9 and TRBJ2-1, with D tentatively TRBD2 (6 bases). Germline V gene lookup returns CDR1 SGDLS and CDR2 YYNGEE. The V end lost 0 bases, the J end lost 8 bases, and 15 bases lay between the germline ends. This CDR3 has 15 residues. CDR3 protein: CASSVEAGTWDEQFF. CDR3 bases: TGTGCCAGCAGCGTAGAGGCAGGGACTTGGGATGAGCAGTTCTTC.

The rearrangement links TRBV4-1 to TRBJ2-7; no clear D gene. The V and J ends lost 4 bases and 2 bases respectively, with 18 bases between them. CDR1 is MGHRA, CDR2 YSYEKL, per germline. The CDR3 is made up of 16 amino acids. The CDR3 DNA follows: TGCGCCAGCAGCCGCATCGACATCCTACAAACCTACGAGCAGTACTTC. Translation: CASSRIDILQTYEQYF.

The chain joins TRBV5-1 to TRBJ1-1; TRBD1 agrees at 7 bases. CDR1 and CDR2 (germline): SGHRS, YFSETQ. The junction had 10 bases not matched to a gene; V was cut back by 4 bases and J by 7 bases. The CDR3 has 14 residues. The CDR3 is CASSGGQPGDEAFF. In DNA, the CDR3 is TGCGCCAGCAGCGGGGGACAGCCCGGGGATGAAGCTTTCTTT. The full variable domain, in which reference TRBV5-1 and TRBJ1-1 provide the parts outside the CDR3, is KAGVTQTPRYLIKTRGQQVTLSCSPISGHRSVSWYQQTPGQGLQFLFEYFSETQRNKGNFPGRFSGRQFSNSRSEMNVSTLELGDSALYLCASSGGQPGDEAFFGQGTRLTVV.

The chain has TRBV19 and TRBJ1-5; 7 positions agree with TRBD1. The CDR3 runs 14 residues. V gave up 5 bases and J gave up 5 bases; unmatched junction bases: 6. In germline, CDR1 is LNHDA, CDR2 SQIVND (reference sequence). The CDR3 nucleotides are TGTGCCAGTAGTCTCTCAGGGGGTGATCAGCCCCAGCATTTT. As protein: CASSLSGGDQPQHF.

CDR3 coding DNA: TGTGCCAGCGAAGACAGGGGATTGAACACTGAAGCTTTCTTT. It is translated as CASEDRGLNTEAFF. The genes are TRBV6-5 and TRBJ1-1; 8 bases line up with TRBD1. The CDR3 spans 14 residues. V trimming: 8 bases; J trimming: 0 bases; junction bases outside the gene matches: 5. Germline CDR1 is MNHEY and CDR2 is SVGAGI.

The chain carries TRBV6-6 and TRBJ2-7; 10 bases match TRBD2. Germline trimming cut 5 bases from V and 1 base from J; bases unmatched to any gene: 14. CDR1 is MNHNY and CDR2 is SVGAGI in the germline V gene (reference sequence). This CDR3 spans 18 amino acids. This chain's CDR3 is CASSRTQVGTSDSYEQYF. CDR3 sequence (DNA): TGTGCCAGCAGTCGTACTCAGGTTGGGACTAGCGATTCCTACGAGCAGTACTTC.

CDR3: CASSYGTGHSGYTF. The CDR3 nucleotides are TGTGCCAGCAGTTACGGTACAGGGCATTCTGGCTACACCTTC. The chain is built from TRBV6-2 or TRBV6-3 and TRBJ1-2; maybe TRBD1 (6 bases). V was clipped by 2 bases and J by 7 bases, with 14 bases between them. CDR1 is MNHEY, CDR2 SVGEGT, per germline. The CDR3 is made up of 14 amino acids.

Here the CDR3 reads CASSLAGGTDTQYF. In nucleotides, the CDR3 is TGTGCCAGCAGCTTAGCGGGCGGCACAGATACGCAGTATTTT. The chain links TRBV7-9 to TRBJ2-3; D is unresolved. The CDR3 covers 14 residues. V lost 0 bases and J lost 1, with 5 bases in between. Germline lookup yields CDR1 SEHNR and CDR2 FQNEAQ (reference sequence).

V usage is TRBV4-1 and J usage is TRBJ2-5, with TRBD2 matching over 8 bases. The CDR3 is 17 residues long. In germline, CDR1 is MGHRA, CDR2 YSYEKL. With V trimmed by 0 bases and J by 1 base, 7 bases remained unmatched. The CDR3 coding sequence is TGCGCCAGCAGCCAAGAGGCGTTACTAGCGGCCCAAGAGACCCAGTACTTC. It is translated as CASSQEALLAAQETQYF.

The rearrangement links TRBV27 to TRBJ2-1; D is ambiguous. From germline, CDR1 is MNHEY and CDR2 SMNVEV (reference sequence). Trimming left V 0 bases short and J 7 bases short, with 13 bases between. The CDR3 consists of 15 residues. The CDR3 region is CASSLSESRRNEQFF. CDR3 nucleotide sequence: TGTGCCAGCAGTTTATCGGAGTCTCGAAGGAATGAGCAGTTCTTC.

The chain carries TRBV12-5 and TRBJ2-7; a weak D match, TRBD2 (6 bases). V dropped 2 bases and J dropped 0 bases, with 14 bases sitting between them. The CDR3 runs to 16 residues. Germline V CDR1 and CDR2: LGHNT, FRNRAP. The CDR3 sequence is CASGLRLALLSYEQYF. CDR3 in DNA: TGTGCTAGTGGTTTGAGGCTAGCGCTACTCTCCTACGAGCAGTACTTC.

This chain links TRBV9 with TRBJ2-5; D not certain. The CDR3 contains 11 residues. Per the germline V gene, CDR1 is SGDLS and CDR2 is YYNGEE. The V and J ends lost 7 bases and 7 bases respectively, with 11 bases between them. CDR3 sequence (DNA): TGTGCCAGCTCCTGGGCCGGGACCCAGTACTTC. Protein: CASSWAGTQYF.

In its sample, this clone was seen once. The junction departs from the called germline gene at one end, perhaps through a read error. This chain uses TRBV5-8 with TRBJ1-2; D not certain. The CDR3 spans 13 residues. The germline CDR1 and CDR2 sequences are SGHTS and YDEGEE. CDR3 in DNA: TGTGCCAGCAGGTTGGATCTACCCTATGGCTACACCTTC. This translates into CASRLDLPYGYTF.

Only a few counts were recorded for this clone. V usage is TRBV5-6 and J usage is TRBJ1-2; no reliable D call. V was cut by 2 bases and J by 8 bases, with 7 bases left in between. The CDR3 consists of 11 residues. Germline CDR1 and CDR2: SGHDT and YYEEEE. The CDR3 coding sequence is TGTGCCAGCAGCTTAAGCCGGGGCTACACCTTC. As protein: CASSLSRGYTF.

The V and J genes are TRBV6-1 and TRBJ1-1; D call uncertain. V lost 1 base and J lost 2, with 14 bases in between. In germline, CDR1 is MNHNS, CDR2 SASEGT. The CDR3 contains 16 residues. CDR3 protein: CASSEGTGRPNTEAFF. In DNA form, the CDR3 reads TGTGCCAGCAGTGAAGGGACGGGAAGGCCCAACACTGAAGCTTTCTTT.

J is TRBJ2-7 and V is TRBV7-9; 11 nucleotides align to TRBD2. The ends lost 7 bases at V and 3 bases at J; junction bases unmatched: 8. Germline CDR1 and CDR2: SEHNR and FQNEAQ (reference sequence). This CDR3 comprises 15 residues. The CDR3 DNA reads as TGTGCCAGCACCGCCGAGCTAGCGGGAGGCTACGAGCAGTACTTC. Translation: CASTAELAGGYEQYF. The full variable domain, its missing parts supplied by reference TRBV7-9 and TRBJ2-7, is DTGVSQNPRHKITKRGQNVTFRCDPISEHNRLYWYRQTLGQGPEFLTYFQNEAQLEKSRLLSDRFSAERPKGSFSTLEIQRTEQGDSAMYLCASTAELAGGYEQYFGPGTRLTVT.

This chain joins TRBV27 and TRBJ2-7; D is undetermined. The CDR3 length is 15 residues. The V gene lost 4 bases and the J gene lost 0 bases, with 13 bases spanning the gap. Germline loops: CDR1 MNHEY, CDR2 SMNVEV (reference sequence). This CDR3 reads CASSSLAVASYEQYF. Written as DNA, the CDR3 is TGTGCCAGCAGTTCCCTTGCCGTGGCCTCCTACGAGCAGTACTTC.

This clone was observed a few times. The DNA for the CDR3 is TGTGCCATCAAGTTAACAGGAAACTATGGCTACACCTTC. Its protein is CAIKLTGNYGYTF. The chain has TRBV10-3 and TRBJ1-2; D perhaps matches TRBD1 (5 bases). V was pared by 7 bases and J by 2 bases, with 11 bases between. The CDR3 is made up of 13 amino acids. Germline V lookup: CDR1 ENHRY, CDR2 SYGVKD.

V gene TRBV6-7 combines with J gene TRBJ2-2; D is unclear. TRBV6-7 is filed as an ORF, its function uncertain. The CDR3 extends over 14 amino acids. V shed 10 bases and J shed 7 bases, with 19 bases lying between them. This chain's CDR3 is CAIPLILEIGELFF. In DNA, the CDR3 is TGTGCCATTCCCCTCATCCTAGAGATCGGGGAGCTGTTTTTT.

About this clone itself: Its ends do not fully match the called genes, so a read error is possible. The DNA of the CDR3 is TGTGCCAGCAGCTTAGATCGGGTTACTGTAGCTTTCTTT. Translating gives CASSLDRVTVAFF. V and J are TRBV7-9 and TRBJ1-1; D is uncertain. Germline CDR1 reads SEHNR; CDR2 reads FQNEAQ (reference sequence). CDR3 length equals 13 residues.

The rearrangement joins TRBV19 to TRBJ2-5; D gene uncertain. The CDR3 is made up of 15 amino acids. V was shortened by 5 bases and J by 2 bases, with 15 bases between the two germline ends. The germline CDR1 and CDR2 sequences are LNHDA and SQIVND (reference sequence). DNA of the CDR3: TGTGCCAGTAGTTCCAGACTCCTGAGGCAAGAGACCCAGTACTTC. Translated, it gives CASSSRLLRQETQYF.